A few counts support the clone carrying this T cell receptor beta chain. Its antigen is not known. Total RNA amounting to around 530 ng was the source from which TCR beta cDNA was made with a constant-region primer. It was through three nested multiplex PCR rounds of slightly modified ARM-PCR that TCR beta libraries arose. The opening two PCR rounds, about 11 cycles each, paired TRBV1-TRBV30 forward primers with a C-beta reverse primer. One entry per CDR3 protein results from TCRdb running MiXCR on the multiplex PCR reads. The table has about 200,000 distinct CDR3 sequences, almost 65% seen once. This record comes from a study of tumor-infiltrating lymphocytes in primary liver carcinoma. Turning to the study itself: The patient group consisted of men and women aged 30 to 69 years. Each sample had roughly 3.65 to 8 million productive TCRbeta reads regardless of tissue type.

The source of the blood RNA was unsorted whole blood, and germline DNA was extracted as well. The study's findings and limits: Tumor region pairs overlapped more than did tumor-adjacent and tumor-blood pairs.

Germline V gives CDR1 SGHTS, CDR2 YDEGEE. V lost 1 base, J lost 1 base, and 9 bases lay in between. The CDR3 is 14 amino acids. The sample taken for sequencing was peripheral blood. The clonotype was recovered from a woman aged 55-70 years with primary liver carcinoma and hepatitis B virus infection. V is TRBV5-8 and J is TRBJ2-7, with D possibly being TRBD2 (6 bases). CDR3 bases: TGTGCCAGCAGCTTGTCTCGGGAGTCCTACGAGCAGTACTTC. Protein sequence: CASSLSRESYEQYF.